This TCR beta chain is from a study of graft-versus-host responses after intestinal transplantation. Whole-study findings and limits: Allografts of one patient group, those with graft-donor T cell macrochimerism, had high graft-versus-host to host-versus-graft clonal ratios.

About this clone: Its antigen is not known.

The method was immunoSEQ multiplex PCR; TCRdb's version includes in-frame clones alone and lacks a portion of them. The sample includes about 130,000 clones, about 90% of them seen just once. From germline, CDR1 is SGHKS and CDR2 YYEKEE (reference sequence). V was pared by 1 base and J by 3 bases, with 14 bases between. This CDR3 contains 16 residues. The chain uses TRBV5-5 and TRBJ1-5; D remains unclear. This TCR derives from a human donor who received an intestinal transplant. The sample was unstimulated CD4+ T cells sorted from spleen or lymph node cells, taken before intestinal transplant. CDR3 coding DNA: TGTGCCAGCAGCTTGACTGGCGGAGGGAACAATCAGCCCCAGCATTTT. Translation gives CASSLTGGGNNQPQHF.